This is a list of T cell receptor beta chains from one sample in a study of cytomegalovirus exposure and HLA in healthy donors. Repertoires were generated with immunoSEQ multiplex PCR, while TCRdb's copy carries only in-frame clones and drops some. The sample has about 160,000 clones; about 80% are singletons. Specimen: PBMCs. All receptors come from a young man in good health and CMV-seropositive. Each CDR3 is given with its conserved first and last residue.

j_call: TRBJ2-5; v_call: TRBV2; cdr3_aa: CASSETGGSQETQYF
j_call: TRBJ1-4; v_call: TRBV6-5; cdr3_aa: CASYSMREEKLFF
j_call: TRBJ2-6; v_call: TRBV18; cdr3_aa: CASSLQIRGEAGANVLTF
j_call: TRBJ1-1; v_call: TRBV6-1; cdr3_aa: CASLAGQTEAFF
j_call: TRBJ2-3; v_call: TRBV5-1; cdr3_aa: CASSLADTSTDTQYF
j_call: TRBJ2-2; v_call: TRBV4-1; cdr3_aa: CASRSSGGVNTGELFF
j_call: TRBJ1-4; v_call: TRBV9; cdr3_aa: CASSVGRTATNEKLFF
j_call: TRBJ2-3; v_call: TRBV19; cdr3_aa: CASSIFQDSDTQYF
j_call: TRBJ1-3; v_call: TRBV9; cdr3_aa: CASSVTGVSGNTIYF
j_call: TRBJ2-5; v_call: TRBV10-3; cdr3_aa: CAISAGTGQETQYF
j_call: TRBJ1-6; v_call: TRBV27; cdr3_aa: CASSTGYGNNSPLHF
j_call: TRBJ2-7; v_call: TRBV5-4; cdr3_aa: CAISVAPRGYEQYF
j_call: TRBJ2-7; v_call: TRBV7-9; cdr3_aa: CASSSGGNGYEQYF
j_call: TRBJ1-1; v_call: TRBV19; cdr3_aa: CASSIDRAPMNTEAFF
j_call: TRBJ1-1; v_call: TRBV5-1; cdr3_aa: CASSPPGREYTEAFF
j_call: TRBJ2-7; v_call: TRBV9; cdr3_aa: CASSGSSRDSLYEQYF
j_call: TRBJ2-7; v_call: TRBV6-5; cdr3_aa: CASSVMDGSSYEQYF
j_call: TRBJ2-5; v_call: TRBV27; cdr3_aa: CASSRTSVQETQYF
j_call: TRBJ2-7; v_call: TRBV7-2; cdr3_aa: CASSPSLGPYEQYF
j_call: TRBJ1-5; v_call: TRBV6-5; cdr3_aa: CASSYSIRQPQHF
j_call: TRBJ2-7; v_call: TRBV6-1; cdr3_aa: CASRAGQGYEQYF
j_call: TRBJ1-2; v_call: TRBV28; cdr3_aa: CASSLGQLYGYTF
j_call: TRBJ2-2; v_call: TRBV27; cdr3_aa: CASSFRTDFTGELFF
j_call: TRBJ2-1; v_call: TRBV5-1; cdr3_aa: CASSWASSGSYNEQFF
j_call: TRBJ2-7; v_call: TRBV6-5; cdr3_aa: CASSSDRGYEQYF
j_call: TRBJ2-1; v_call: TRBV5-1; cdr3_aa: CASSPGYHEQFF
j_call: TRBJ2-2; v_call: TRBV5-1; cdr3_aa: CASSLPGTGELFF
j_call: TRBJ2-3; v_call: TRBV7-2; cdr3_aa: CASSLGLPADTQYF
j_call: TRBJ2-7; v_call: TRBV7-2; cdr3_aa: CASSLSGQSFYEQYF
j_call: TRBJ2-3; v_call: TRBV9; cdr3_aa: CASSAHSQGHLTDTQYF
j_call: TRBJ2-5; v_call: TRBV4-2; cdr3_aa: CASSQGTSGGAVETQYF